This T cell receptor (beta chain) was profiled in a study of neoadjuvant anti-PD-1 for oral cavity cancer. Whole-study findings and limits: Higher pretreatment blood Treg/Th17 ratios correlated with higher pretreatment blood and lower post-treatment tumor TCRbeta clonality.

Turning to this clone: Its cognate antigen is unknown.

Using immunoSEQ multiplex PCR, the repertoire was profiled, and TCRdb retains in-frame clones only, with some absent. The sample holds around 7,000 clones, under 55% seen once. Sequenced here: tumor tissue, sampled before nivolumab (anti-PD-1) treatment. This sequence was found in a person between 40 and 85 years old with oral cavity squamous cell carcinoma.

The DNA for the CDR3 is TGTGCCAGCAGTCCACCCGGACAGGGGAACACTGAAGCTTTCTTT. It specifies CASSPPGQGNTEAFF. The genes are TRBV2 and TRBJ1-1; 8 bases align to TRBD1. This CDR3 is built from 15 residues. Trimming removed 5 bases from V and 1 base from J; junction bases left unmatched: 6. The germline V gene encodes CDR1 SNHLY and CDR2 FYNNEI.